This T cell receptor beta chain was sequenced for a study of blood T cell repertoires in COVID-19. Study background: The cDNA or gDNA used as material had been derived from T cells, B-cell-depleted T cells, or PBMCs.

TCRdb's copy holds only in-frame clones and misses some; the assay was immunoSEQ multiplex PCR. The sample contains about 210,000 clones, approximately 86% of which appear only once. The Seattle site enrolled patients during active infection and followed them longitudinally. J was trimmed by 13 bases and V by 4 bases; bases with no gene match: 7. The CDR3 consists of 12 residues. Germline loops: CDR1 ENHRY, CDR2 SYGVKD. This clonotype was obtained from a man aged 55 to 70 with COVID-19, enrolled during active disease. Sequencing used peripheral blood. The V and J genes are TRBV10-3 and TRBJ2-1; 7 nucleotides agree with TRBD2. The CDR3 region is CAISGPGTIQFF. The CDR3 region has the DNA TGTGCCATCAGTGGACCCGGGACTATACAGTTCTTC.